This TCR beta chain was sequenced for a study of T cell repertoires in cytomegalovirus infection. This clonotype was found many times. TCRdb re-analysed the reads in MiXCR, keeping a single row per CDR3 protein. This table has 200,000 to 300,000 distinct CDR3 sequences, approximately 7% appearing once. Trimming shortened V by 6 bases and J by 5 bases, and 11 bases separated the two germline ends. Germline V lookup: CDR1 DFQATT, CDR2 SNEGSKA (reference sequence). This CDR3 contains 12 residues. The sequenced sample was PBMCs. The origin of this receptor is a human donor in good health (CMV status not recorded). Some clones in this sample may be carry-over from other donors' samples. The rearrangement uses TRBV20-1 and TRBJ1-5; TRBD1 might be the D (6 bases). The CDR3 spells CSAVRGDQPQHF. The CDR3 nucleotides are TGCAGTGCCGTAAGGGGGGATCAGCCCCAGCATTTT.